This TCR beta chain was retrieved from a study of memory CD4+ T cells and cytomegalovirus serostatus (dated by TCRdb to about 2019). About the full investigation: A total of roughly 35 healthy Belgian adults, of whom 9 were CMV seropositive and about 25 were CMV seronegative, were included in the cohort. The study sequenced CD4+ memory TCRbeta repertoires of a Belgian cohort with known cytomegalovirus serostatus to replicate a published TCR-based CMV serostatus classifier.

Single viable CD3+CD4+CD8-CD45RO+ cells were sorted as memory CD4+ T cells on a FACSAria II. CMV serostatus was determined with a Roche Elecsys assay detecting serum IgG against CMV pp150, pp28, p38 and p52. Once the samples were thawed, total CD4+ T cells were enriched through positive selection using CD4 magnetic microbeads. The samples came from a separate study whose specific focus was interrogating the CD4+ T cell memory repertoire. Peripheral blood mononuclear cells were isolated and cryopreserved following standard operating procedures; serum was stored at -80 °C. CD3-PerCP (BW264/56), CD4-APC (RPA-T4), CD45RO-PE (UCHT1) and CD8-Pacific Orange (3B5) antibodies were used for staining, and non-viable cells were excluded with Sytox blue. About this clone: The antigen it binds to is not known. No base qualities exist here, and no much larger clone lies one base off it.

From cysteine to phenylalanine, the CDR3 is 15 amino acids long. The CDR3 DNA has 45 bases and is translated from base 1. Here V drops 6 bases and J drops 0 bases, and the junction holds 5 bases not matched to any gene. According to the germline V gene (reference sequence), CDR1 reads SGHNT and CDR2 reads YYREEE. Study-wide conclusions, independent of this receptor: The results were read as suggesting that the CMV-associated TCR signature is, for the most part, present in the CD4+ memory repertoire. For CMV serostatus prediction, a median bootstrapped AUC of 0.95 was reached with the original framework, and a median bootstrapped AUC of approximately 0.89 was reached with a US-trained random forest. On the Belgian cohort, the classifier built on the original framework reached a median bootstrapped AUC of roughly 0.94, with a 95% CI of 0.76-1.00. Only CD4+CD45RO+ memory cells were sequenced, in contrast to the original study, in which naive and memory CD4+ and CD8+ populations were covered. Of 164 previously reported CMV-associated TCRbeta sequences, some 67 appeared in the CD4+ memory repertoires, each in one to five individuals.

Genomic DNA was extracted from sorted cells with the Quick-DNA Microprep Kit. Amplification of TCRbeta DNA was done with the immunoSEQ hsTCRbeta kit, following the protocol from the manufacturer. An Illumina MiSeq instrument was used to sequence the TCRbeta libraries. In the paper's pipeline: Removing out-of-frame sequences left approximately 2,400,000 distinct TCRbeta sequences, an average of approximately 61,000 per individual. Each individual was scored using the number of 150 to 200 previously reported CMV-associated TCRbeta sequences that the individual carried and the total number of productive distinct TCRbeta sequences. A beta-binomial model was reimplemented in Python, and scikit-learn random forests with default parameters were trained on US cohort data. On the Belgian cohort, classifier performance was reported as the median AUC, along with percentile confidence intervals, across 10,000 bootstrap iterations. This immuneACCESS table, as held by TCRdb, lists in-frame sequences with V and J called but not all clones. Of the missing ones, under half trace to an unresolved V gene in checked studies; the others have no known cause. D and trimming come from the DNA, and the V and J calls and clone size come from that table. This sample comprises 35,000 to 40,000 clones, around 80% of them detected only once. The biggest ten clones account for approximately 5% of the sample.

The sample taken for sequencing was memory CD4+ T cells from blood. Recombination linked TRBV5-4 to TRBJ2-1, with 8 central nucleotides matching TRBD2. The sequence came from an adult in good health and CMV-seropositive. The CDR3 region: CASTSGGSSYNEQFF. The sequenced DNA: TGTGCCAGCACCTCGGGGGGGAGCTCCTACAATGAGCAGTTCTTC.